This T cell receptor beta chain was sequenced in a study of T-cell memory formation after mild COVID-19. It was 5'RACE with constant-segment primers that produced the TCR alpha and TCR beta cDNA libraries, which carried sample barcodes and UMIs. TCRdb re-derived calls from the 5' RACE reads in MiXCR, one entry per CDR3 protein. The table lists about 560,000 distinct CDR3 sequences, about a fifth of them singletons. This clonotype was found many times. V lost 2 bases, J lost 0 bases, and 5 bases lay in between. The CDR3 covers 14 residues. The chain carries TRBV12-3 or TRBV12-4 and TRBJ1-5; no clear D gene. The sequence was collected from an adult woman who had mild COVID-19 (a few samples of this study predate the infection). Cell type and time point are not known. Sequencing was carried out using PBMCs or a T cell subset sorted from them (not recorded which). CDR3 DNA sequence: TGTGCCAGCAGTTTACAGTATAGCAATCAGCCCCAGCATTTT. This translates into CASSLQYSNQPQHF.